The subject of this entry is one TCR beta chain. This table comes from immunoSEQ multiplex PCR, and its TCRdb copy is limited to in-frame clones, with some not included. Among about 90,000 clones listed, around 75% were seen once. This specimen comes from a study of CD8 T cell repertoires and HIV-1 epitope variants. Study-wide context: T cells were stimulated with Twenty-five Gag and Nef peptides separately. An uncultured baseline aliquot held 1M T cells. Enriched T cells were co-cultured with equal autologous T cell-negative cells. Controls included no peptide, Ebola AY9 epitope, and a CMV, EBV, flu pool.

CDR1 and CDR2 (germline): MNHEY, SMNVEV (reference sequence). The CDR3 runs 12 residues. V dropped 9 bases and J dropped 2 bases, with 8 bases sitting between them. The genes are TRBV27 and TRBJ2-1, with a weak D call TRBD1 (6 bases). Input material: uncultured baseline CD8+ T cells from peripheral blood mononuclear cells (PBMCs). This TCR derives from a male donor with HIV. CDR3 loop: CARQGTYNEQFF. Written as DNA, the CDR3 is TGTGCCAGGCAGGGGACCTACAATGAGCAGTTCTTC.